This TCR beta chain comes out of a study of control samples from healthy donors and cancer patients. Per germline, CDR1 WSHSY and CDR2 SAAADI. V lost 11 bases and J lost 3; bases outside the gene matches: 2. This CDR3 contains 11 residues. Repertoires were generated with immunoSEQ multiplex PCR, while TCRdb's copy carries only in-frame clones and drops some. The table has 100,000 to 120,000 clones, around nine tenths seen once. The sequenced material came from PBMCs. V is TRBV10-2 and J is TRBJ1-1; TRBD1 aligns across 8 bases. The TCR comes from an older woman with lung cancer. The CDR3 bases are TGCGCCGCGACAGGGGACACTGAAGCTTTCTTT. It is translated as CAATGDTEAFF.